The next 27 T cell receptor beta chains were all read from a single sample in a study of T cell responses to AZD1222 COVID-19 vaccine. The assay was immunoSEQ multiplex PCR, and TCRdb's table has in-frame clones only and misses some. The sample has about 150,000 clones, roughly 90% seen once. The material was peripheral blood, obtained on day 0 of MenACWY control vaccination. These TCRs come from an adult in good health.

There are a few counts of this clone. The chain uses TRBV5-1 and TRBJ2-3; D not resolved. Trimming pared 0 bases from V and 3 bases from J, leaving 14 bases between. CDR1 is SGHRS and CDR2 is YFSETQ in the germline V gene. The CDR3 has 16 amino acids. The CDR3 nucleotides read TGCGCCAGCAGCTTGGGTACGGCCCCTAATACAGATACGCAGTATTTT. Translation gives CASSLGTAPNTDTQYF.

This chain connects TRBV3-1 (or the pseudogene TRBV3-2) to TRBJ2-7; no firm D call. The CDR3 is 13 amino acids. The V gene's germline CDR1 is LGHDT and CDR2 YNNKEL (reference sequence). V lost 4 bases and J 2 bases, leaving 9 bases between the germline ends. The CDR3 protein is CASSPPGPYEQYF. The CDR3 DNA follows: TGTGCCAGCAGCCCCCCCGGGCCCTACGAGCAGTACTTC.

The chain couples TRBV11-2 to TRBJ1-3; weak D call: TRBD1 (6 bases). CDR1 is SGHAT, CDR2 FQNNGV, per germline. CDR3 length: 16 amino acids. Trimming took 5 bases from V and 3 from J, leaving 17 bases between them. CDR3 in amino acids: CASSPLGGAGGNTIYF. DNA for the CDR3: TGTGCCAGCAGCCCTTTGGGGGGCGCAGGTGGAAACACCATATATTTT. The entire variable domain, with the rest obtained from reference TRBV11-2 and TRBJ1-3, is as follows: EAGVAQSPRYKIIEKRQSVAFWCNPISGHATLYWYQQILGQGPKLLIQFQNNGVVDDSQLPKDRFSAERLKGVDSTLKIQPAKLEDSAVYLCASSPLGGAGGNTIYFGEGSWLTVV.

The rearrangement joins TRBV2 to TRBJ1-1, with D possibly being TRBD1 (5 bases). This CDR3 has 15 residues. In germline, CDR1 is SNHLY, CDR2 FYNNEI. Trimming took off 6 bases at V and 2 bases at J, with 16 bases between the two ends. The CDR3 DNA is TGTGCCAGCAGAGGGGTTGCAGGGCTAAACACTGAAGCTTTCTTT. Its protein product is CASRGVAGLNTEAFF. The whole variable domain, filled in from reference TRBV2 and TRBJ1-1, reads EPEVTQTPSHQVTQMGQEVILRCVPISNHLYFYWYRQILGQKVEFLVSFYNNEISEKSEIFDDQFSVERPDGSNFTLKIRSTKLEDSAMYFCASRGVAGLNTEAFFGQGTRLTVV.

This sequence joins TRBV6-5 and TRBJ2-2; D perhaps matches TRBD1 (5 bases). CDR3 length: 15 residues. The ends were cut back, 5 bases at V and 1 base at J, with 11 bases in the middle. From germline, CDR1 is MNHEY and CDR2 SVGAGI. CDR3 sequence: CASSLRTQNTGELFF. The CDR3 DNA reads TGTGCCAGCAGTCTCCGGACACAGAACACCGGGGAGCTGTTTTTT.

This chain links TRBV5-1 with TRBJ2-2; tentatively, D is TRBD1 or TRBD2 (5 bases each). Germline CDR1 SGHRS, CDR2 YFSETQ. Trimming took off 0 bases at V and 6 bases at J, with 9 bases between the two ends. There are 14 residues in the CDR3. The CDR3 bases are TGCGCCAGCAGCTTGGTGGGGGATGCCGGGGAGCTGTTTTTT. Translation: CASSLVGDAGELFF.

The rearrangement links TRBV28 to TRBJ1-1; no reliable D call. This CDR3 contains 13 residues. The V gene's germline CDR1 is MDHEN and CDR2 SYDVKM. The germline V and J ends were trimmed by 2 bases and 3 bases, with 7 bases remaining between them. The CDR3 DNA reads TGTGCCAGCAGTTTAAGGAAGGACACTGAAGCTTTCTTT. Translation: CASSLRKDTEAFF. Looking up the rest from reference TRBV28 and TRBJ1-1 gives the full variable domain: DVKVTQSSRYLVKRTGEKVFLECVQDMDHENMFWYRQDPGLGLRLIYFSYDVKMKEKGDIPEGYSVSREKKERFSLILESASTNQTSMYLCASSLRKDTEAFFGQGTRLTVV.

This chain uses TRBV6-5 with TRBJ1-4, with 9 bases that match TRBD1. Germline CDR1 is MNHEY and CDR2 is SVGAGI. Trimming removed 7 bases from V and 7 bases from J; junction bases left unmatched: 10. CDR3 size: 15 residues. CDR3 amino acids: CASIMTGGAGEKLFF. The CDR3 nucleotides read TGTGCCAGCATTATGACAGGGGGAGCGGGTGAAAAACTGTTTTTT.

This sequence joins TRBV7-6 and TRBJ2-2, with TRBD2 matching 7 bases. Germline trimming cut 2 bases from V and 4 bases from J; bases unmatched to any gene: 16. Per the germline V gene, CDR1 is SGHVS and CDR2 is FNYEAQ. The CDR3 has 19 amino acids. The CDR3 protein is CASSLFFRRGSGGTGELFF. The CDR3 DNA is TGTGCCAGCAGCTTATTCTTTCGTCGCGGGAGTGGTGGCACCGGGGAGCTGTTTTTT. The whole variable domain, filled in from reference TRBV7-6 and TRBJ2-2, reads GAGVSQSPRYKVTKRGQDVALRCDPISGHVSLYWYRQALGQGPEFLTYFNYEAQQDKSGLPNDRFSAERPEGSISTLTIQRTEQRDSAMYRCASSLFFRRGSGGTGELFFGEGSRLTVL.

J is TRBJ1-4 and V is TRBV24-1; no definite D call. V lost 4 bases and J lost 5, with 4 bases in between. CDR1 KGHDR and CDR2 SFDVKD come from the germline V gene. The length of the CDR3 is 12 residues. The CDR3 sequence is CATSESNEKLFF. The CDR3 DNA sequence: TGTGCCACCAGTGAATCGAATGAAAAACTGTTTTTT.

The V gene is TRBV19, the J gene TRBJ1-5; maybe TRBD1 (6 bases). Germline assignment: CDR1 LNHDA and CDR2 SQIVND (reference sequence). Trimming left V 3 bases short and J 3 bases short, with 12 bases between. This CDR3 comprises 15 residues. The CDR3 DNA reads TGTGCCAGTAGTATGACCCAGGGGAACAATCAGCCCCAGCATTTT. Protein: CASSMTQGNNQPQHF. The whole variable domain, remainder taken from reference TRBV19 and TRBJ1-5, is DGGITQSPKYLFRKEGQNVTLSCEQNLNHDAMYWYRQDPGQGLRLIYYSQIVNDFQKGDIAEGYSVSREKKESFPLTVTSAQKNPTAFYLCASSMTQGNNQPQHFGDGTRLSIL.

The CDR3 DNA sequence: TGTGCCAGCAATCCCGAGGGGGGCACTGAAGCTTTCTTT. It is translated as CASNPEGGTEAFF. The chain combines TRBV27 with TRBJ1-1; possible D gene TRBD1, 6 bases. Trimming took 7 bases from V and 4 from J, leaving 13 bases between them. Germline-derived CDR1 and CDR2 are MNHEY and SMNVEV (reference sequence). CDR3 length equals 13 residues.

J is TRBJ1-4 and V is TRBV7-2; D remains unclear. The CDR3 sequence is 15 residues long. The germline gives CDR1 SGHTA, CDR2 FQGNSA. Deletions cut 7 bases from V and 8 bases from J, with 20 bases between. The DNA of the CDR3 is TGTGCCAGCACCCCCACGGCCTCATTTGGGGAAAAACTGTTTTTT. It codes for CASTPTASFGEKLFF.

The gene calls are TRBV3-1 (or the pseudogene TRBV3-2) and TRBJ1-6; D is unresolved. This CDR3 region has 13 residues. V was cut by 4 bases and J by 10 bases, with 11 bases left in between. Germline-derived CDR1 and CDR2 are LGHDT and YNNKEL (reference sequence). CDR3 nucleotide sequence: TGTGCCAGCAGCCTCTACCTGGAGTCACCCCTCCACTTT. Translation: CASSLYLESPLHF.

This sequence joins TRBV14 and TRBJ2-7; D not certain. Germline-derived CDR1 and CDR2 are SGHDN and FVKESK. V was cut by 3 bases and J by 6 bases, with 15 bases left in between. This CDR3 has 14 amino acids. CDR3 nucleotide sequence: TGTGCCAGCAGCCATAGTACTCCCACTTCCGAGCAGTACGTC. It yields the protein CASSHSTPTSEQYV.

The chain links TRBV10-2 to TRBJ2-7, with D perhaps matching TRBD1 (6 bases). Germline lookup yields CDR1 WSHSY and CDR2 SAAADI. V was pared by 10 bases and J by 4 bases, with 14 bases between. The CDR3 extends over 12 amino acids. The CDR3 region has the DNA TGCGCCACGCGACAGGCGGATTACGAGCAGTACTTC. It is translated as CATRQADYEQYF.

The V gene is TRBV9, the J gene TRBJ1-2; D unresolved. In germline, CDR1 is SGDLS, CDR2 YYNGEE. Deletions cut 3 bases from V and 3 bases from J, with 15 bases between. The CDR3 consists of 15 residues. The CDR3 protein is CASSAVGSGHYGYTF. CDR3 nucleotide sequence: TGTGCCAGCAGCGCCGTCGGGTCCGGGCACTATGGCTACACCTTC.

This chain links TRBV6-6 with TRBJ1-1; TRBD1 is a possible D gene (5 bases). Trimming pared 8 bases from V and 4 bases from J, leaving 23 bases between. Germline CDR1 MNHNY, CDR2 SVGAGI (reference sequence). The CDR3 sequence is 16 residues long. Written as DNA, the CDR3 is TGTGCCAGCGGGCGCGGTAACCCGAGAGGGGCCACTGAAGCTTTCTTT. Translating gives CASGRGNPRGATEAFF.

In nucleotides, the CDR3 is TGTGCCAGCAGCTTGGGGCCGGGGAACTATGGCTACACCTTC. Residues: CASSLGPGNYGYTF. The chain is built from TRBV5-6 and TRBJ1-2; D not certain. Germline CDR1 reads SGHDT; CDR2 reads YYEEEE. Trimming cost V 0 bases and J 2 bases, with 8 bases left between them. This CDR3 spans 14 amino acids.

The chain joins TRBV7-8 to TRBJ1-4, with 8 nucleotides matching TRBD1. The germline V gene encodes CDR1 SGHVS and CDR2 FQNEAQ. There are 17 residues in the CDR3. Trimming took 1 base from V and 3 from J; bases not matched to a gene: 7. The CDR3 reads CASSLGGQALSNEKLFF. The CDR3 DNA reads TGTGCCAGCAGCTTAGGGGGACAGGCACTCTCTAATGAAAAACTGTTTTTT.

This clone showed up just once. J is TRBJ1-5 and V is TRBV20-1; D is undetermined. Germline V gives CDR1 DFQATT, CDR2 SNEGSKA (reference sequence). Trimming pared 3 bases from V and 0 bases from J, leaving 12 bases between. This CDR3 comprises 15 residues. The CDR3 DNA reads TGCAGTGCTAGTCAGGAGACTTATAGCAATCAGCCCCAGCATTTT. Translated: CSASQETYSNQPQHF.

This clone has a single count. The rearrangement uses TRBV5-4 and TRBJ2-7; 8 bases are a match to TRBD1. In germline, CDR1 is SGHNT, CDR2 YYREEE (reference sequence). The J segment lost 2 bases and the V segment lost 5 bases, leaving 6 bases of the junction unmatched. This CDR3 has 14 residues. CDR3 in DNA: TGTGCCAGCAGATTAGGACAGGGAGCCTACGAGCAGTACTTC. The encoded protein is CASRLGQGAYEQYF.

The chain uses TRBV14 and TRBJ2-1; D may be TRBD1 (5 bases). The CDR3 is 17 residues long. V was pared by 0 bases and J by 0 bases, with 12 bases between. Germline CDR1 and CDR2: SGHDN and FVKESK. CDR3 DNA sequence: TGTGCCAGCAGCCAAGATGCAGGGTTTAGCTCCTACAATGAGCAGTTCTTC. Translating it yields CASSQDAGFSSYNEQFF.

The chain links TRBV27 to TRBJ2-1, with TRBD1 matching over 9 bases. Germline V gene sequence: CDR1 MNHEY, CDR2 SMNVEV (reference sequence). Trimming at V came to 2 bases and at J to 1 base, leaving 6 bases not matched to a gene. This CDR3 is 17 amino acids long. CDR3 coding DNA: TGTGCCAGCAGTTTAGGGGGACAGGGTGGATCCTACAATGAGCAGTTCTTC. Its translation is CASSLGGQGGSYNEQFF.

V and J are TRBV6-5 and TRBJ1-5, with D possibly TRBD1 on 6 matching bases. The V and J ends lost 6 bases and 5 bases respectively, with 17 bases between them. The CDR3 length is 15 residues. Germline CDR1 reads MNHEY; CDR2 reads SVGAGI. CDR3 nucleotide sequence: TGTGCCAGCAGCTGGGCGGGGGCACAGGATCAGCCCCAGCATTTT. Translated: CASSWAGAQDQPQHF.

J is TRBJ1-4 and V is TRBV4-1, with no clear D. Trimming took 4 bases from V and 8 from J, leaving 8 bases between them. Germline lookup yields CDR1 MGHRA and CDR2 YSYEKL. The length of the CDR3 is 12 residues. Here the CDR3 reads CASSLVREKLFF. The CDR3 DNA is TGCGCCAGCAGCCTGGTTCGCGAAAAACTGTTTTTT.

This chain joins TRBV9 and TRBJ2-3; D is ambiguous. The CDR3 consists of 12 residues. V was shortened by 0 bases and J by 4 bases, with 3 bases between the two germline ends. Germline-derived CDR1 and CDR2 are SGDLS and YYNGEE. The CDR3 DNA is TGTGCCAGCAGCGTAGGTCCAGATACGCAGTATTTT. Translated, it gives CASSVGPDTQYF.